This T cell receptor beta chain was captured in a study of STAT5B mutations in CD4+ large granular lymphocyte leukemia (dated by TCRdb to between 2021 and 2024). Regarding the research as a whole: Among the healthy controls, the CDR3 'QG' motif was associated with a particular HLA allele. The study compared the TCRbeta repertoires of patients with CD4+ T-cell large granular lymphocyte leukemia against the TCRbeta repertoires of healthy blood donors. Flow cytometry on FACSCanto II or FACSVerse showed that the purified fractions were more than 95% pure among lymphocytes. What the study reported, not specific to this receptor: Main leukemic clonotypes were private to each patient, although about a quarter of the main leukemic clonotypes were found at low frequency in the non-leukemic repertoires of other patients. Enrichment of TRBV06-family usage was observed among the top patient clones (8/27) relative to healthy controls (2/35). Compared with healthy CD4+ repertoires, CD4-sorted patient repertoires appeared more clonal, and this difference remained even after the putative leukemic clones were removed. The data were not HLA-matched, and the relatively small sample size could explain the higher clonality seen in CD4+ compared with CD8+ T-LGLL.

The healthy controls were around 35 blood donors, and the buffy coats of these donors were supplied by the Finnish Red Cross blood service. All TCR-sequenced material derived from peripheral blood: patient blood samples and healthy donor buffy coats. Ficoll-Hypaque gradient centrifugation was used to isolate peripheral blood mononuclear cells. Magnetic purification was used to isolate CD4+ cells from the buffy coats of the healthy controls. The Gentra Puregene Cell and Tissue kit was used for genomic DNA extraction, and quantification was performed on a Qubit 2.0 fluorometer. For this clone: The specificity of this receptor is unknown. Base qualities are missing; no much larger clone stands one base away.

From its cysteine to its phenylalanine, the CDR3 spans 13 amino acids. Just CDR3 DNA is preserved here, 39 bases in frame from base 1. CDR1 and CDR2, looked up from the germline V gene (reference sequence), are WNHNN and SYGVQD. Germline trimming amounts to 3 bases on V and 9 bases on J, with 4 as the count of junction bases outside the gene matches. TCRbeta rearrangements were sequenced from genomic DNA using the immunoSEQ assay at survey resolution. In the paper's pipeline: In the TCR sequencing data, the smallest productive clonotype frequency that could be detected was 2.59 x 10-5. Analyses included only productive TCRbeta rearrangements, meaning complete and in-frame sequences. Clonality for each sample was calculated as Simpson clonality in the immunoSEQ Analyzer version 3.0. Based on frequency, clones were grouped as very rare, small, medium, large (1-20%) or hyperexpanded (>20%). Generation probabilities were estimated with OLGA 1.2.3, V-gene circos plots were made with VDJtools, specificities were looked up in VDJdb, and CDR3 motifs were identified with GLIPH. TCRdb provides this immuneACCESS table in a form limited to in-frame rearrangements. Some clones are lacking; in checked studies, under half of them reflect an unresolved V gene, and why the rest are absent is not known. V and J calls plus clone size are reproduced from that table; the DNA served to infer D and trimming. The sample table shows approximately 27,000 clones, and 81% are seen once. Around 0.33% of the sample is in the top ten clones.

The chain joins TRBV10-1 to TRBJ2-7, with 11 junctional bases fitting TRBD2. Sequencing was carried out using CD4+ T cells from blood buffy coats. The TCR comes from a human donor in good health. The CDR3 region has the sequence CASSELAGVVQYF. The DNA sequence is TGCGCCAGCAGTGAACTAGCGGGAGTTGTGCAGTACTTC.